These 17 T cell receptor beta chains originate from one sample sequenced in a study of blood T cell repertoires in COVID-19. Using immunoSEQ multiplex PCR, the repertoire was profiled, and TCRdb retains in-frame clones only, with some absent. Seen here are about 480,000 clones, roughly nine tenths observed once, and the top ten hold approximately 0.9%. Sequenced material: peripheral blood. These TCRs come from a man aged 18 to 29 with COVID-19, enrolled during active disease.

This clone came up once. This chain connects TRBV2 to TRBJ1-1; the D is unclear. The CDR3 extends over 13 amino acids. Trimming removed 5 bases at V and 7 bases at J, with 14 bases between. Germline CDR1 SNHLY, CDR2 FYNNEI. CDR3 bases: TGTGCCAGCAGTTCTCGGGTGATGGGTGAAGCTTTCTTT. As protein: CASSSRVMGEAFF. The complete variable domain, with remaining parts taken from reference TRBV2 and TRBJ1-1, reads EPEVTQTPSHQVTQMGQEVILRCVPISNHLYFYWYRQILGQKVEFLVSFYNNEISEKSEIFDDQFSVERPDGSNFTLKIRSTKLEDSAMYFCASSSRVMGEAFFGQGTRLTVV.

V usage is TRBV29-1 and J usage is TRBJ2-1; 7 bases are a match to TRBD1. Trimming took 7 bases from V and 7 from J; bases not matched to a gene: 13. In germline, CDR1 is SQVTM, CDR2 ANQGSEA. CDR3 length: 14 amino acids. CDR3 coding DNA: TGCAGCGCCGCGAAAGGGACCAGGGGGAATGAGCAGTTCTTC. The encoded protein is CSAAKGTRGNEQFF.

The chain couples TRBV18 to TRBJ2-3; tentative D call: TRBD1 (5 bases). The CDR3 runs to 15 residues. CDR1 is KGHSH, CDR2 LQKENI, per germline. Trimming pared 0 bases from V and 2 bases from J, leaving 9 bases between. The CDR3 DNA follows: TGTGCCAGCTCACCACCGTTCAGGGACACAGATACGCAGTATTTT. This encodes CASSPPFRDTDTQYF.

The chain uses TRBV5-1 and TRBJ1-6; 10 bases fit TRBD1. J lost 8 bases, V lost 2 bases, and 7 bases had no gene match. Germline lookup yields CDR1 SGHRS and CDR2 YFSETQ. The CDR3 has 16 residues. CDR3 bases: TGCGCCAGCAGCTTTTCCCGGGACAGGGGAGATTCACCCCTCCACTTT. Its protein is CASSFSRDRGDSPLHF. Filled out from reference TRBV5-1 and TRBJ1-6, the complete variable domain reads KAGVTQTPRYLIKTRGQQVTLSCSPISGHRSVSWYQQTPGQGLQFLFEYFSETQRNKGNFPGRFSGRQFSNSRSEMNVSTLELGDSALYLCASSFSRDRGDSPLHFGNGTRLTVT.

The chain joins TRBV27 to TRBJ2-6; 8 bases line up with TRBD1. Germline CDR1 reads MNHEY; CDR2 reads SMNVEV (reference sequence). The CDR3 covers 17 residues. V was clipped by 6 bases and J by 0 bases; unmatched bases: 7. The CDR3, as DNA: TGTGCCAGCAGCCCCCGACAGGGGAGCTCTGGGGCCAACGTCCTGACTTTC. It specifies CASSPRQGSSGANVLTF.

The J gene is TRBJ2-2, the V gene TRBV6-5; no firm D call. The CDR3 covers 15 residues. The V end lost 0 bases, the J end lost 2 bases, and 7 bases lay between the germline ends. Germline V gene lookup returns CDR1 MNHEY and CDR2 SVGAGI. The CDR3 nucleotides read TGTGCCAGCAGTTACTCCCCGACAAACACCGGGGAGCTGTTTTTT. Amino acid sequence: CASSYSPTNTGELFF.

This rearrangement joins TRBV13 to TRBJ2-1; TRBD2 is a possible D gene (6 bases). The CDR3 is 15 amino acids. V was pared by 5 bases and J by 4 bases, with 15 bases between. Germline V lookup: CDR1 PRHDT, CDR2 FYEKMQ (reference sequence). The CDR3 DNA follows: TGTGCCAGCAGCGGGCGGGACTCGAAGTACAATGAGCAGTTCTTC. This sequence encodes CASSGRDSKYNEQFF.

This chain connects TRBV5-5 to TRBJ2-1; no definite D call. V lost 0 bases and J 0 bases, leaving 7 bases between the germline ends. The germline V gene has CDR1 SGHKS and CDR2 YYEKEE (reference sequence). The CDR3 is 15 amino acids. The CDR3: CASSLAASSYNEQFF. DNA of the CDR3: TGTGCCAGCAGCTTGGCCGCCAGCTCCTACAATGAGCAGTTCTTC.

V gene TRBV5-1 combines with J gene TRBJ2-7; 10 bases agree with TRBD2. V lost 5 bases, J lost 1 base, and 6 bases stayed unmatched. Per the germline V gene, CDR1 is SGHRS and CDR2 is YFSETQ. This CDR3 is 15 amino acids long. The CDR3 here is CASRASGSVSYEQYF. Written as DNA, the CDR3 is TGCGCCAGCAGGGCTAGCGGGAGTGTGTCCTACGAGCAGTACTTC.

This clone was counted a single time. The J gene is TRBJ1-6, the V gene TRBV6-5; 7 nucleotides agree with TRBD1. The germline CDR1 and CDR2 sequences are MNHEY and SVGAGI. The CDR3 is 13 residues long. Trimming took 6 bases from V and 10 from J; bases not matched to a gene: 6. The CDR3 region has the DNA TGTGCCAGCAGCCACGACAGGGTCTCACCCCTCCACTTT. Amino acid sequence: CASSHDRVSPLHF.

This clone is a singleton in its sample. This sequence joins TRBV4-1 and TRBJ2-1, with 7 bases fitting TRBD1. The CDR3 is made up of 15 amino acids. Germline V CDR1 and CDR2: MGHRA, YSYEKL. J was trimmed by 3 bases and V by 4 bases; bases with no gene match: 6. CDR3 DNA: TGCGCCAGCAGCCCCCAGGGGGTTAACTACAATGAGCAGTTCTTC. Its protein product is CASSPQGVNYNEQFF.

The chain carries TRBV3-1 (or the pseudogene TRBV3-2) and TRBJ1-2; D is unresolved. This CDR3 has 17 residues. V lost 0 bases, J lost 3 bases, and 17 bases lay in between. Germline loops: CDR1 LGHDT, CDR2 YNNKEL (reference sequence). The DNA for the CDR3 is TGTGCCAGCAGCCAAGATGACCGCTACAGTCTACACTATGGCTACACCTTC. Residues: CASSQDDRYSLHYGYTF.

This clone came up a few times. The chain combines TRBV4-2 with TRBJ1-1; 7 bases agree with TRBD1. This CDR3 is built from 13 residues. The trim removed 4 bases at V and 4 bases at J, leaving 3 bases unmatched. Germline loops: CDR1 LGHNA, CDR2 YNFKEQ. The DNA for the CDR3 is TGTGCCAGCAGCCGTGACAGGGCCACTGAAGCTTTCTTT. Amino acids: CASSRDRATEAFF.

The CDR3 DNA is TGTGCCTGGACTGGTGGGAGCGGGGGTGGGAATGAGCAGTTCTTC. This gives the protein CAWTGGSGGGNEQFF. V is TRBV30 and J is TRBJ2-1; 8 nucleotides align to TRBD2. Germline CDR1 GTSNPN, CDR2 SVGIG (reference sequence). The V and J ends lost 4 bases and 7 bases, in that order; junction bases with no gene match: 12. There are 15 residues in the CDR3.

V and J are TRBV11-2 and TRBJ1-1, with no clear D. The length of the CDR3 is 16 residues. V dropped 4 bases and J dropped 6 bases, with 21 bases sitting between them. Germline CDR1 SGHAT, CDR2 FQNNGV. The CDR3 DNA sequence: TGTGCCAGCAGCTCAATGGTCGCGGGGAGAGGTGCTGAAGCTTTCTTT. This translates into CASSSMVAGRGAEAFF.

In this sample, this clone turned up a few times. The chain couples TRBV10-3 to TRBJ1-1, with D possibly matching TRBD1 (6 bases). The germline gives CDR1 ENHRY, CDR2 SYGVKD. V lost 4 bases, J lost 7 bases, and 10 bases lay in between. The CDR3 totals 12 residues. The CDR3 region is CAISGTGYEAFF. CDR3 bases: TGTGCCATCAGTGGTACAGGGTATGAAGCTTTCTTT.

The chain has TRBV5-5 and TRBJ2-7; tentative D call: TRBD2 (5 bases). The germline CDR1 and CDR2 sequences are SGHKS and YYEKEE (reference sequence). Trimming removed 6 bases at V and 6 bases at J, with 16 bases between. The CDR3 extends over 13 amino acids. The CDR3 DNA reads as TGTGCCAGCACCCCCAGGACTTCCGGCGAGCAGTACTTC. This codes for CASTPRTSGEQYF.